This TCR beta chain was recorded in a study of control samples from healthy donors and cancer patients. Germline values: CDR1 SGHVS, CDR2 FQNEAQ. This CDR3 has 15 residues. Trimming stripped 0 bases from V and 0 bases from J, with 6 bases between. TCRdb's table, derived via immunoSEQ multiplex PCR, lists solely in-frame clones and lacks some. The repertoire has approximately 87,000 clones, 93% of them found once; the top ten carry about 1.3%. The chain uses TRBV7-8 and TRBJ2-1; D not certain. The source material was PBMCs. The clonotype originates from a woman aged 40-49 years with lung cancer. The CDR3, as DNA: TGTGCCAGCAGCTTAGCGGGAAGCTCCTACAATGAGCAGTTCTTC. This sequence encodes CASSLAGSSYNEQFF.